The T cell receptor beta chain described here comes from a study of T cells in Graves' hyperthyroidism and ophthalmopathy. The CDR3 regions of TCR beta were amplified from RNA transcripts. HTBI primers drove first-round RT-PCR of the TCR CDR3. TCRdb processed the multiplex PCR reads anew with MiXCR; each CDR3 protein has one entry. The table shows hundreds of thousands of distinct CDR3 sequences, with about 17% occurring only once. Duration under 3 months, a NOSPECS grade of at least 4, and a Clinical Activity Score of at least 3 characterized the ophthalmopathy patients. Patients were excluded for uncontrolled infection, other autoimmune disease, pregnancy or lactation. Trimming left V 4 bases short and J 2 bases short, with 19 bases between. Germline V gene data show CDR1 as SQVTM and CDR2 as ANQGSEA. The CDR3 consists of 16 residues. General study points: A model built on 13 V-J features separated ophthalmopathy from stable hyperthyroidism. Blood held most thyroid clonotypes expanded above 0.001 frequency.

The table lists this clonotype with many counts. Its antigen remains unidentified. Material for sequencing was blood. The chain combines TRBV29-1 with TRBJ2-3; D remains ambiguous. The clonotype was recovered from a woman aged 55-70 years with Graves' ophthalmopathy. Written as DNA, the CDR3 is TGCAGCGTTGCGGCCCCTCGAATTTCGGCCACAGATACGCAGTATTTT. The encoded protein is CSVAAPRISATDTQYF.